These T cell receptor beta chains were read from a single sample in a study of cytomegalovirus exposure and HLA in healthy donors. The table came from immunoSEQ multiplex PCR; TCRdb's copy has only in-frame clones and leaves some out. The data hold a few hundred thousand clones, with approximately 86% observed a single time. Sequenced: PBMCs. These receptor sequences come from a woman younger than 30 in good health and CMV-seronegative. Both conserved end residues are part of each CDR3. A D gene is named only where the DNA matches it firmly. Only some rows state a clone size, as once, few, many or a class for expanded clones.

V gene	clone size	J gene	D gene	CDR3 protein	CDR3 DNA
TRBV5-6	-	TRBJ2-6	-	CASSFAQLFSGANVLTF	TGTGCCAGCAGCTTTGCGCAATTGTTTTCCGGGGCCAACGTCCTGACTTTC
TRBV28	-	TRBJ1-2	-	CASRAGTNNYGYTF	TGTGCCAGCAGAGCCGGGACAAACAACTATGGCTACACCTTC
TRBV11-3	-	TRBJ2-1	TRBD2	CASNPYGGGAAEQFF	TGTGCCAGCAACCCCTACGGCGGGGGGGCGGCTGAGCAGTTCTTC
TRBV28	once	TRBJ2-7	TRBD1	CASSLGTGGEQYF	TGTGCCAGCAGCCTAGGGACAGGGGGCGAGCAGTACTTC
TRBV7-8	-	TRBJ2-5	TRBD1	CASSFDRVEETQYF	TGTGCCAGCAGCTTCGACAGGGTGGAAGAGACCCAGTACTTC
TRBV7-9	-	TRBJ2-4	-	CASSSVVAKNIQYF	TGTGCCAGCAGCTCGGTAGTAGCCAAAAACATTCAGTACTTC
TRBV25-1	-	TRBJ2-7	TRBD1	CASSDTMGQGAREQYF	TGTGCCAGCAGTGATACCATGGGACAGGGGGCACGCGAGCAGTACTTC
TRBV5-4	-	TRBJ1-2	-	CASSFRGGYGYTF	TGTGCCAGCAGCTTCCGAGGGGGCTATGGCTACACCTTC
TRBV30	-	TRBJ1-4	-	CAWSTTGEKLFF	TGTGCCTGGAGTACTACCGGCGAAAAACTGTTTTTT
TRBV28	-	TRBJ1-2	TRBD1	CASSSPGQGDYGYTF	TGTGCCAGCAGTTCCCCGGGACAGGGAGACTATGGCTACACCTTC
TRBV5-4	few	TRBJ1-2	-	CASSTSGDRGYTF	TGTGCCAGCAGCACCTCAGGGGATCGGGGCTACACCTTC
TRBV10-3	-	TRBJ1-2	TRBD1	CAISESTGSENYGYTF	TGTGCCATCAGTGAGTCGACAGGGAGTGAGAACTATGGCTACACCTTC
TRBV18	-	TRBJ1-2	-	CASSLTADYGYTF	TGTGCCAGCTCACTGACTGCAGACTATGGCTACACCTTC
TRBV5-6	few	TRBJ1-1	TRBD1	CASSRRQGRTEAFF	TGTGCCAGCAGCCGCCGACAGGGGAGGACTGAAGCTTTCTTT
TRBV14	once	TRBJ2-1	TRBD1	CASSQTLYRGPIPYNEQFF	TGTGCCAGCAGCCAGACCCTGTACAGGGGACCCATCCCCTACAATGAGCAGTTCTTC
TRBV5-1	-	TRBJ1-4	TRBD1	CASGQGPNEKLFF	TGCGCCAGCGGACAGGGACCTAATGAAAAACTGTTTTTT
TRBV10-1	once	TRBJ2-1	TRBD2	CASTGTNNNEQFF	TGCGCCAGCACCGGGACTAACAACAATGAGCAGTTCTTC
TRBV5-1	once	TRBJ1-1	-	CASSTGPTGGNTEAFF	TGCGCCAGCAGCACGGGGCCCACCGGGGGGAACACTGAAGCTTTCTTT
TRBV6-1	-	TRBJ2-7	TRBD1	CASTRQGAPLYEQYF	TGTGCCAGCACTCGACAGGGGGCCCCCCTCTACGAGCAGTACTTC
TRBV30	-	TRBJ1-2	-	CAWSAGGGYGYTF	TGTGCCTGGAGTGCGGGGGGCGGCTATGGCTACACCTTC
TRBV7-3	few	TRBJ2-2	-	CASSRETYTGELFF	TGTGCCAGCAGCCGGGAGACCTACACCGGGGAGCTGTTTTTT
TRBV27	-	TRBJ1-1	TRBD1	CASSLTGTGETEAFF	TGTGCCAGCAGTTTGACCGGGACAGGGGAGACTGAAGCTTTCTTT
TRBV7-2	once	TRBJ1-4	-	CASSLGQYATNEKLFF	TGTGCCAGCAGCTTAGGACAGTATGCAACTAATGAAAAACTGTTTTTT
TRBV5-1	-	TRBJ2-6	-	CASSLPGHNNVLTF	TGCGCCAGCAGCTTACCGGGACACAACAACGTCCTGACTTTC
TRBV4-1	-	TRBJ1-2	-	CASSQEGGESYGYTF	TGCGCCAGCAGCCAAGAAGGGGGGGAAAGCTATGGCTACACCTTC
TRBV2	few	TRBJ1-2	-	CASSPSEYGYTF	TGTGCCAGCAGTCCCAGCGAATATGGCTACACCTTC
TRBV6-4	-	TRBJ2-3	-	CASKGQNTDTQYF	TGTGCCAGCAAAGGACAGAACACAGATACGCAGTATTTT
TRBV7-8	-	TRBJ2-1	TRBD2	CASSLGRGGSKESYNEQFF	TGTGCCAGCAGCTTAGGGCGGGGGGGTTCTAAGGAATCCTACAATGAGCAGTTCTTC
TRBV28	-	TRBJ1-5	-	CASSPREGSQPQHF	TGTGCCAGCAGTCCCAGGGAGGGGAGTCAGCCCCAGCATTTT